The 9 T cell receptor beta chains presented below share a single source sample, sequenced in a study of cytomegalovirus exposure and HLA in healthy donors. PCR used 60 Vbeta primers and 13 Jbeta primers. Using immunoSEQ multiplex PCR, the repertoire was profiled, and TCRdb retains in-frame clones only, with some absent. The table shows about 100,000 clones, with around 74% occurring only once. The sequencing input was PBMCs. Receptors originate from a male donor in good health and CMV-seropositive.

This clone has just one count. The chain is built from TRBV28 and TRBJ1-2, with D possibly matching TRBD1 (6 bases). The CDR3 spans 15 residues. V was cut by 6 bases and J by 8 bases, with 22 bases left in between. From germline, CDR1 is MDHEN and CDR2 SYDVKM. In DNA form, the CDR3 reads TGTGCCAGCAGGCGCGAGGACAGATTGGGGGCGGGCTACACCTTC. It yields the protein CASRREDRLGAGYTF.

The chain recombines TRBV4-2 with TRBJ2-6; 10 positions match TRBD1. This CDR3 comprises 17 residues. Germline-derived CDR1 and CDR2 are LGHNA and YNFKEQ. Trimming took 5 bases from V and 4 from J; bases not matched to a gene: 8. CDR3 sequence reads: CASSDRQGAQGANVLTF. In DNA, the CDR3 is TGTGCCAGCAGCGACAGACAGGGGGCACAGGGGGCCAACGTCCTGACTTTC.

The chain employs TRBV7-2 and TRBJ2-5; D possibly corresponds to TRBD1 (5 bases). Trimming stripped 0 bases from V and 5 bases from J, with 10 bases between. The CDR3 spans 14 residues. CDR1 and CDR2 from the germline V gene are SGHTA and FQGNSA. The CDR3 is CASSLAQGRETQYF. The CDR3 nucleotides read TGTGCCAGCAGCTTAGCGCAGGGCAGGGAGACCCAGTACTTC.

CDR3 nucleotides: TGTGCCAGCAGCTTGGGGGGGGCCCCTCGAGGGGAGTACTTC. Amino acid sequence: CASSLGGAPRGEYF. The rearrangement joins TRBV7-8 to TRBJ2-7; the D gene is possibly TRBD2 (7 bases). The CDR3 runs 14 residues. Per the germline V gene, CDR1 is SGHVS and CDR2 is FQNEAQ. The V end lost 3 bases, the J end lost 11 bases, and 20 bases lay between the germline ends. The whole variable domain, remainder taken from reference TRBV7-8 and TRBJ2-7, is GAGVSQSPRYKVAKRGQDVALRCDPISGHVSLFWYQQALGQGPEFLTYFQNEAQLDKSGLPSDRFFAERPEGSVSTLKIQRTQQEDSAVYLCASSLGGAPRGEYFGPGTRLTVT.

The table lists this clone with a count of one. The V and J genes are TRBV28 and TRBJ2-7, with TRBD1 identical over 10 bases. This CDR3 is 15 amino acids long. Germline CDR1 MDHEN, CDR2 SYDVKM. The V gene end was trimmed by 3 bases and the J gene end by 8 bases; junction bases not matched to a gene: 10. In nucleotides, the CDR3 is TGTGCCAGCAGTTTTTTGGGACAGGGGCCGGTTAAGCAGTACTTC. Its protein is CASSFLGQGPVKQYF.

The CDR3 loop reads CASSLQTGGWNEQFF. The CDR3 DNA follows: TGCGCCAGCAGCTTGCAGACAGGGGGGTGGAATGAGCAGTTCTTC. The chain uses TRBV5-1 and TRBJ2-1; 9 bases line up with TRBD1. This CDR3 region has 15 residues. V was clipped by 1 base and J by 7 bases; unmatched bases: 6. Germline V gene lookup returns CDR1 SGHRS and CDR2 YFSETQ.

This sequence joins TRBV5-1 and TRBJ2-5; D may be TRBD2 (7 bases). The V gene lost 0 bases and the J gene lost 1 base, with 10 bases spanning the gap. The CDR3 runs 15 residues. Germline CDR1 and CDR2: SGHRS and YFSETQ. The CDR3 is CASSLGGGAQETQYF. The DNA of the CDR3 is TGCGCCAGCAGCTTGGGTGGGGGGGCCCAAGAGACCCAGTACTTC.

The chain is built from TRBV25-1 and TRBJ1-2; 7 bases are shared with TRBD1. The trim removed 3 bases at V and 0 bases at J, leaving 13 bases unmatched. CDR1 is MGHDK and CDR2 is SYGVNS in the germline V gene. The CDR3 length is 18 residues. The CDR3 coding sequence is TGTGCCAGCAGTGACTCTCTCGGGACAGCAAAGACTAACTATGGCTACACCTTC. Protein sequence: CASSDSLGTAKTNYGYTF.

The rearrangement links TRBV13 to TRBJ2-7; 12 nucleotides agree with TRBD1. The CDR3 contains 15 residues. The trim removed 3 bases at V and 4 bases at J, leaving 4 bases unmatched. The V gene's germline CDR1 is PRHDT and CDR2 FYEKMQ (reference sequence). The CDR3 spells CASSFRGQGAYEQYF. CDR3 DNA sequence: TGTGCCAGCAGCTTTCGGGGACAGGGGGCTTACGAGCAGTACTTC.